This T cell receptor (beta chain) was recorded in a study of CD8 T cells in ankylosing spondylitis. With V trimmed by 11 bases and J by 4 bases, 16 bases remained unmatched. The CDR3 runs to 16 residues. Germline V gene sequence: CDR1 SGHTA, CDR2 FQGNSA. Study-wide findings and caveats: Seemingly characteristic of ankylosing spondylitis blood was a TCR beta motif consisting of under 10 highly homologous variants.

MiXCR, applied by TCRdb to the 5' RACE reads, yields one record per CDR3 protein. Among around 770,000 distinct CDR3 sequences listed, roughly 10% were seen once. Remarks on this clonotype: The antigen is undetermined.

The sequence was collected from a male donor with ankylosing spondylitis. The chain uses TRBV7-2 and TRBJ2-1; 8 bases are a match to TRBD1. The sequencing sample was made of blood, either unsorted or a sorted T cell fraction (not recorded which). This CDR3 reads CAVDTGGTGVYNEQFF. The CDR3 DNA reads TGTGCCGTCGATACAGGGGGGACCGGAGTTTACAATGAGCAGTTCTTC.